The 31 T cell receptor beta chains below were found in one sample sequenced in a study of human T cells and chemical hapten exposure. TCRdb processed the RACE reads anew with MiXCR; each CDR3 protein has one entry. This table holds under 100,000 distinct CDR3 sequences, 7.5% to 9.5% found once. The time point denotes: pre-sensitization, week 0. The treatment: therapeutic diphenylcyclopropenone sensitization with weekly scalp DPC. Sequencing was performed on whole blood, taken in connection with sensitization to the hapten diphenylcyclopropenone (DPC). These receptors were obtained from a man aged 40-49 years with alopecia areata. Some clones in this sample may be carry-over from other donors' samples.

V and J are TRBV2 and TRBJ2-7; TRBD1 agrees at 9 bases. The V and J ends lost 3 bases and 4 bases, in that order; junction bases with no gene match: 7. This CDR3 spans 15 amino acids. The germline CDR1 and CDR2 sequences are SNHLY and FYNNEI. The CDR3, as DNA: TGTGCCAGCAGTGATGCCAGGACAGGGGATTACGAGCAGTACTTC. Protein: CASSDARTGDYEQYF.

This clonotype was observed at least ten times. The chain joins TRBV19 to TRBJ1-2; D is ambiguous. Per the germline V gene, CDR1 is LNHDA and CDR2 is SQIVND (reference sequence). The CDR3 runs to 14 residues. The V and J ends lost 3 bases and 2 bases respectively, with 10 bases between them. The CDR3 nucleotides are TGTGCCAGTAGTATGGTTCCAGGAAACTATGGCTACACCTTC. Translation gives CASSMVPGNYGYTF.

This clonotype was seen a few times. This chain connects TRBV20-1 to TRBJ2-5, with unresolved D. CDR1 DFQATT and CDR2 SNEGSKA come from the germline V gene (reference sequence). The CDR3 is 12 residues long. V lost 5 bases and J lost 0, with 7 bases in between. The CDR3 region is CSASPNQETQYF. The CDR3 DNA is TGCAGTGCTTCACCGAACCAAGAGACCCAGTACTTC.

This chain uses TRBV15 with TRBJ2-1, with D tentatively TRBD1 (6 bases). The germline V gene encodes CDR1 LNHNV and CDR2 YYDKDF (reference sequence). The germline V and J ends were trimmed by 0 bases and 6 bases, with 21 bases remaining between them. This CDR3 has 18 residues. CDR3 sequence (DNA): TGTGCCACCAGCAGAGATAGTCTGGGGGCTAGCTCTAGCAATGAGCAGTTCTTC. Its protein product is CATSRDSLGASSSNEQFF. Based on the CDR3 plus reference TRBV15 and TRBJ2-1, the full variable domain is DAMVIQNPRYQVTQFGKPVTLSCSQTLNHNVMYWYQQKSSQAPKLLFHYYDKDFNNEADTPDNFQSRRPNTSFCFLDIRSPGLGDTAMYLCATSRDSLGASSSNEQFFGPGTRLTVL.

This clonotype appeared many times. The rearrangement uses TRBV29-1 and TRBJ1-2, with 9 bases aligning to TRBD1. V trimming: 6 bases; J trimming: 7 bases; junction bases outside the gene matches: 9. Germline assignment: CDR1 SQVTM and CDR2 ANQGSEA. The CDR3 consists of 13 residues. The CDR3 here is CSVYRGTGSGYTF. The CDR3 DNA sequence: TGCAGCGTGTACCGGGGGACAGGGTCTGGCTACACCTTC.

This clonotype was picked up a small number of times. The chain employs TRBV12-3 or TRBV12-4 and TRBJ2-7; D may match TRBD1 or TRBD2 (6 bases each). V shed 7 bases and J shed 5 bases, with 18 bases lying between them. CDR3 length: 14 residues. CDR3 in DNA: TGTGCCAGCAACCAAGGGGGGTCTTTCCACGAGCAGTACTTC. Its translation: CASNQGGSFHEQYF.

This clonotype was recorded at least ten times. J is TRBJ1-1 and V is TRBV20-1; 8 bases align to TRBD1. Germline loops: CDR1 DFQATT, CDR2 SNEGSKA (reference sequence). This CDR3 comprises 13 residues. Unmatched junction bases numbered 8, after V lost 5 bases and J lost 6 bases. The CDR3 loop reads CSAVVPGQAEAFF. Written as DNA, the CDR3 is TGCAGTGCTGTGGTCCCGGGACAGGCTGAAGCTTTCTTT.

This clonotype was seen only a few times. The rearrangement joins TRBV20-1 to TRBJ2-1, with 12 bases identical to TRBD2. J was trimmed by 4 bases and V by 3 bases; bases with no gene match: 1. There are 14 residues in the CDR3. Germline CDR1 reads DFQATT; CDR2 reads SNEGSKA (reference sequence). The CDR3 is CSASGTSGYNEQFF. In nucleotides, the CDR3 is TGCAGTGCTAGCGGGACTAGCGGGTACAATGAGCAGTTCTTC.

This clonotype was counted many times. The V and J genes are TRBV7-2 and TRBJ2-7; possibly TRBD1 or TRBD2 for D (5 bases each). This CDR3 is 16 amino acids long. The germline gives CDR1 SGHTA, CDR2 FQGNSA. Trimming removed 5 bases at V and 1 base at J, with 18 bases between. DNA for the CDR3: TGTGCCAGCAGCCCAGAGGGACGGGTGACGTCCTACGAGCAGTACGTC. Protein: CASSPEGRVTSYEQYV.

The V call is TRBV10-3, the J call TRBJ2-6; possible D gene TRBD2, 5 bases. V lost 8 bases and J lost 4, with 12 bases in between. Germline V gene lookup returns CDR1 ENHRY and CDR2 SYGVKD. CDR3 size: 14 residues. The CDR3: CAIGAGPGANVLTF. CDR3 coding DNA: TGTGCCATCGGCGCGGGCCCCGGGGCCAACGTCCTGACTTTC.

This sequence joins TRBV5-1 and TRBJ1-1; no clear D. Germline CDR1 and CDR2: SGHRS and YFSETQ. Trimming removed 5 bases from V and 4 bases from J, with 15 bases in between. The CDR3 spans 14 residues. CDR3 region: CASSGSSVSTEAFF. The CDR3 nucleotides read TGCGCCAGCAGTGGATCGTCCGTAAGCACTGAAGCTTTCTTT.

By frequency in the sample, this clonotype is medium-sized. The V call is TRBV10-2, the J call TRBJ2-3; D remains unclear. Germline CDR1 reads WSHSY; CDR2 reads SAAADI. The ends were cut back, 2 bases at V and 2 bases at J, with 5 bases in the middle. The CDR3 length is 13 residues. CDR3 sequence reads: CASSEQATDTQYF. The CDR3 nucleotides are TGCGCCAGCAGTGAGCAGGCCACAGATACGCAGTATTTT.

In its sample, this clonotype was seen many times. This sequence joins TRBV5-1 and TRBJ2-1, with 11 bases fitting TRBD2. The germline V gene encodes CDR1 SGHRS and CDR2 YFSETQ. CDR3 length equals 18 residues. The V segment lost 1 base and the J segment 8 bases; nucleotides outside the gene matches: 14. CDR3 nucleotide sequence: TGCGCCAGCAGCTTGATCCGACCGGGACTAGCGGACATTGATGAGCAGTTCTTC. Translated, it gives CASSLIRPGLADIDEQFF.

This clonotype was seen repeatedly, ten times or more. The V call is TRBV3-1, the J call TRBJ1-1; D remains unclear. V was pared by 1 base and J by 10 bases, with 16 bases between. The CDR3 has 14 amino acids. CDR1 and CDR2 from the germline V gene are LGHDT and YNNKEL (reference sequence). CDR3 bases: TGTGCCAGCAGCCAAGGGGCCCCCGGGATTCGAGCTTTCTTT. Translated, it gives CASSQGAPGIRAFF.

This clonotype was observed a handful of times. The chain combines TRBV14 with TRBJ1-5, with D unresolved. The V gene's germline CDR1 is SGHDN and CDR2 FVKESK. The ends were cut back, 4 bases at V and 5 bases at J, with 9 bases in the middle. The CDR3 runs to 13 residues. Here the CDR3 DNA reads TGTGCCAGCAGCCTGAGAAGGGATCAGCCCCAGCATTTT. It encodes CASSLRRDQPQHF.

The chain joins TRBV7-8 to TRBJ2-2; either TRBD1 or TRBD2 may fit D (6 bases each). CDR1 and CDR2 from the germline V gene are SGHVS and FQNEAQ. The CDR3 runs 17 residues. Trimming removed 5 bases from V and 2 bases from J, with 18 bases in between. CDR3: CASSPRETGLNTGELFF. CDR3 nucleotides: TGTGCCAGCAGCCCCCGGGAGACAGGACTAAACACCGGGGAGCTGTTTTTT.

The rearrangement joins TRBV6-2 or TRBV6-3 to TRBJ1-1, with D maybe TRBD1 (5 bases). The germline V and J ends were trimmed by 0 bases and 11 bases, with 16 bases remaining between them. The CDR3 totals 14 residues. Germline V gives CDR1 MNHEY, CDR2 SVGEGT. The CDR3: CASSYSSERGSAFF. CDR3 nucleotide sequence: TGTGCCAGCAGTTACTCCTCCGAAAGGGGTTCGGCTTTCTTT.

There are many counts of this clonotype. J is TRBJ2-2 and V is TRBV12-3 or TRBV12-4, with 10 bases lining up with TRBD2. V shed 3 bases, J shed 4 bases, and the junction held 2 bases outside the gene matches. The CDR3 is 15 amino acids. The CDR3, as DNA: TGTGCCAGCAGTTTCAGCGGGAGGGCCACCGGGGAGCTGTTTTTT. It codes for CASSFSGRATGELFF.

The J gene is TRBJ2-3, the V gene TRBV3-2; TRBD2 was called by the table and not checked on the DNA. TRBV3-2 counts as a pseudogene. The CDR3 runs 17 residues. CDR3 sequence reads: CASSQDMGEEGTDTQYF. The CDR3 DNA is TGTGCCAGCAGCCAAGATATGGGGGAGGAAGGCACAGATACGCAGTATTTT.

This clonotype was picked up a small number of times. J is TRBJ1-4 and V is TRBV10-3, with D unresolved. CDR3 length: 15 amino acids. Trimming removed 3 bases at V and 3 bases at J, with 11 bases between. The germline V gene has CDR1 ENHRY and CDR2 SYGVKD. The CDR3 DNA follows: TGTGCCATCAGTGATGTAGGGCCGGCTAATGAAAAACTGTTTTTT. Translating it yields CAISDVGPANEKLFF.

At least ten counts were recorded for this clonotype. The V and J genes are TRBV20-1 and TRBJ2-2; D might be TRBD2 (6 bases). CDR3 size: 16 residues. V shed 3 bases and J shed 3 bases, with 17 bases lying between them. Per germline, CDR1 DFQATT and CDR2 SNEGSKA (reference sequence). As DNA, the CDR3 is TGCAGTGCTAGTTTTCCGCGGGGAGCTGACACCGGGGAGCTGTTTTTT. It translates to CSASFPRGADTGELFF.

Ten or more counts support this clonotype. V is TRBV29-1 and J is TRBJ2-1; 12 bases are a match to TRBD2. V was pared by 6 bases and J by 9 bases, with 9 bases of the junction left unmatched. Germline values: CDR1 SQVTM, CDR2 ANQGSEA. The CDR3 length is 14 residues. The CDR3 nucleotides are TGCAGCGTCCTTCTAGCGGGAGGGCCGTCTGAGCAGTTCTTC. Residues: CSVLLAGGPSEQFF.

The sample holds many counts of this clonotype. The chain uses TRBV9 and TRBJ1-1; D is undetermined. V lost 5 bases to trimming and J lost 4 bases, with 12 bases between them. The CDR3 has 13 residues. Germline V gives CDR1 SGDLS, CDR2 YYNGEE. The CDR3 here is CASSPNVGTEAFF. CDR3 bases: TGTGCCAGCAGTCCAAATGTGGGCACTGAAGCTTTCTTT.

The CDR3 here is CASSYPGTSGRANTGELFF. For the CDR3, the DNA is TGTGCCAGCAGTTATCCGGGGACTAGCGGGAGAGCGAACACCGGGGAGCTGTTTTTT. This chain links TRBV6-2 or TRBV6-3 with TRBJ2-2; 14 bases align to TRBD2. The V segment lost 3 bases and the J segment 0 bases; nucleotides outside the gene matches: 6. The CDR3 spans 19 residues. From germline, CDR1 is MNHEY and CDR2 SVGEGT.

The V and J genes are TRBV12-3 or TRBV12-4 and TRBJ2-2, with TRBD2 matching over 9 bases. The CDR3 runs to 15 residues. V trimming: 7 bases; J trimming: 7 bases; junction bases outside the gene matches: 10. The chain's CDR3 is CASTQRSGRGGELFF. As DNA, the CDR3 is TGTGCCAGCACGCAACGTAGCGGGAGAGGCGGGGAGCTGTTTTTT.

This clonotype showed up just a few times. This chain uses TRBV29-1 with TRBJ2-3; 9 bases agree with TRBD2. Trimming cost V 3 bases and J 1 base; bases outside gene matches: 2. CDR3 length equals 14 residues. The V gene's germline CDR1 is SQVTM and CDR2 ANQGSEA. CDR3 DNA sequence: TGCAGCGTTGAGAGACTAGCGGGCACAGATACGCAGTATTTT. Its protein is CSVERLAGTDTQYF.

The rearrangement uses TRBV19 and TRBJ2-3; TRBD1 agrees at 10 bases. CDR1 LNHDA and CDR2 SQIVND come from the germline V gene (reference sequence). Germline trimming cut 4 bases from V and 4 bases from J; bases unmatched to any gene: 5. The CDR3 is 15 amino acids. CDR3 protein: CASSKDRGGADTQYF. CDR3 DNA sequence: TGTGCCAGTAGTAAGGACAGGGGGGGGGCAGATACGCAGTATTTT.

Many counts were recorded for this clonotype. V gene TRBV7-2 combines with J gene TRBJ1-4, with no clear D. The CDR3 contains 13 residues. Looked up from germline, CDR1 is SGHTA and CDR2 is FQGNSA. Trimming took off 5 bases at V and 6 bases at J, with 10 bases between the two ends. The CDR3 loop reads CASSVDTYEKLFF. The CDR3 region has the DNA TGTGCCAGCAGCGTTGACACCTATGAAAAACTGTTTTTT.

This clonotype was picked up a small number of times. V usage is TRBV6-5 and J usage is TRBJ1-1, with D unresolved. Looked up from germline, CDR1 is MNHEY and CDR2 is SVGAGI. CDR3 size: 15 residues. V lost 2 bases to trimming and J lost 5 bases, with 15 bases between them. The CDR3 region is CASSYQSSVRTEAFF. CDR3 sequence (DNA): TGTGCCAGCAGTTACCAATCCTCAGTAAGGACTGAAGCTTTCTTT.

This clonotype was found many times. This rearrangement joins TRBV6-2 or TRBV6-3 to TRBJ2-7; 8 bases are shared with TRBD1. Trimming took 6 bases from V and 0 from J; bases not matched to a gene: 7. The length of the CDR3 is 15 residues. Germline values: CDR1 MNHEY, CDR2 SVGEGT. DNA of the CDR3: TGTGCCAGCAGCCGAGGACAGGGTCTCTCCTACGAGCAGTACGTC. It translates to CASSRGQGLSYEQYV.

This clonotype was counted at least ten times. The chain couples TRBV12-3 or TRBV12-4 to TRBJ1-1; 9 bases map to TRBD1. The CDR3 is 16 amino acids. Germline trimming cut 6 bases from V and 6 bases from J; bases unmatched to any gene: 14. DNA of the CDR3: TGTGCCAGCAGCGAGGCGGGACAGGGATCTTACGCTGAAGCTTTCTTT. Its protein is CASSEAGQGSYAEAFF.